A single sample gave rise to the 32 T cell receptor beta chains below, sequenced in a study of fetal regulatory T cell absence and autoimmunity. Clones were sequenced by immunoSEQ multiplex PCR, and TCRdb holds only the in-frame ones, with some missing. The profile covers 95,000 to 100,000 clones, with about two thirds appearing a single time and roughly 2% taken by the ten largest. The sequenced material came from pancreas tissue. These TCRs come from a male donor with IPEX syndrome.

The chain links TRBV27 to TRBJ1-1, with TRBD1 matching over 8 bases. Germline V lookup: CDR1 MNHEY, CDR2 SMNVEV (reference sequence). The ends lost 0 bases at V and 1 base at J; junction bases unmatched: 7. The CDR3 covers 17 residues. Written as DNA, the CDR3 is TGTGCCAGCAGTTTATCCTACAGGGGGTGGAAGAACACTGAAGCTTTCTTT. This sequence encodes CASSLSYRGWKNTEAFF.

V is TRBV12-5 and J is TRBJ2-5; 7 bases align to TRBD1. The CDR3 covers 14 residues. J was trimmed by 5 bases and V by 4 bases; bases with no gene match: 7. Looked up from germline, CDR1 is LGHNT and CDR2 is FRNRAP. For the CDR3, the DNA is TGTGCTAGTGGTTCAAGGTGGGACAGTGAGACCCAGTACTTC. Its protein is CASGSRWDSETQYF.

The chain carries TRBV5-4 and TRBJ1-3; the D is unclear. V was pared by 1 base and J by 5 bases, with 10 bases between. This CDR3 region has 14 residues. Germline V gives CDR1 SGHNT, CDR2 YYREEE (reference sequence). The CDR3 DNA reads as TGTGCCAGCAGCTTGATGGGGTTTAGAAACACCATATATTTT. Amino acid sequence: CASSLMGFRNTIYF.

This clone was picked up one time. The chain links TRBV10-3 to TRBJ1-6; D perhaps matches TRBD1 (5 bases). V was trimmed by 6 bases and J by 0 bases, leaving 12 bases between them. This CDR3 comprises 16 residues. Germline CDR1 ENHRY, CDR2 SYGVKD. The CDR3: CAISDTGGSYNSPLHF. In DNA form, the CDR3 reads TGTGCCATCAGCGACACAGGCGGCTCCTATAATTCACCCCTCCACTTT.

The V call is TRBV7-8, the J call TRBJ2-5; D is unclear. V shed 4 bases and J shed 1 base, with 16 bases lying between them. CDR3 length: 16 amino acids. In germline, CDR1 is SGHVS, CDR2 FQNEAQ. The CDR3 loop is CASSWRHSLCQETQYF. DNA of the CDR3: TGTGCCAGCAGCTGGCGACATTCTCTCTGCCAAGAGACCCAGTACTTC.

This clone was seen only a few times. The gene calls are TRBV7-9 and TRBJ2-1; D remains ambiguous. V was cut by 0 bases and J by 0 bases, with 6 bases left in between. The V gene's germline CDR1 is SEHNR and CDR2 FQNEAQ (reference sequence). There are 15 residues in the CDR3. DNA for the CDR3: TGTGCCAGCAGCTTAGCGGGTAGCTCCTACAATGAGCAGTTCTTC. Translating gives CASSLAGSSYNEQFF.

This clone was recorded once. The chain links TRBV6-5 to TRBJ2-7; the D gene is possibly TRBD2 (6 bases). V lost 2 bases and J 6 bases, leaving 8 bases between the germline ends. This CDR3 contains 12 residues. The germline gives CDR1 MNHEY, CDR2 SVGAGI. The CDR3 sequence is CASSYPGGEQYF. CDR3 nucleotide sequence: TGTGCCAGCAGTTACCCCGGGGGCGAGCAGTACTTC.

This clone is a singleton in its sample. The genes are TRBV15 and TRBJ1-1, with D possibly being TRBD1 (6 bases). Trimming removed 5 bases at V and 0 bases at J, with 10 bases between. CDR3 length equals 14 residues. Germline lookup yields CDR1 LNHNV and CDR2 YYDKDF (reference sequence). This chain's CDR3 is CATSRQEMNTEAFF. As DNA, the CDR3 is TGTGCCACCAGCCGACAGGAGATGAACACTGAAGCTTTCTTT.

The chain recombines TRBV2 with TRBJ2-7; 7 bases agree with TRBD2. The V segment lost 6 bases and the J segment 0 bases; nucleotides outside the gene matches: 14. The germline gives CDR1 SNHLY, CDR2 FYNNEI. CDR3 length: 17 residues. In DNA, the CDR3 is TGTGCCAGCAGAGCGGGGACGGGCTACGGAACCTCCTACGAGCAGTACTTC. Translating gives CASRAGTGYGTSYEQYF.

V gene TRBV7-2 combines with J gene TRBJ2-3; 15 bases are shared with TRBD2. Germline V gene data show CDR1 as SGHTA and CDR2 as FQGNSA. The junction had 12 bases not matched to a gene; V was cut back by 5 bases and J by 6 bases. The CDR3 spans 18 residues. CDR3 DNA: TGTGCCAGCAGCCCGTGGACTAGCGGGGGGGCGGGTAAGGATACGCAGTATTTT. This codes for CASSPWTSGGAGKDTQYF.

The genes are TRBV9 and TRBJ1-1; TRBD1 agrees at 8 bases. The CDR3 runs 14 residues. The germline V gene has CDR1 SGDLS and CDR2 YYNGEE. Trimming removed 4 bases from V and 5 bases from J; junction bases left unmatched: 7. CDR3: CASSSTGGRTEAFF. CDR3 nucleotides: TGTGCCAGCAGCAGTACAGGGGGACGGACTGAAGCTTTCTTT.

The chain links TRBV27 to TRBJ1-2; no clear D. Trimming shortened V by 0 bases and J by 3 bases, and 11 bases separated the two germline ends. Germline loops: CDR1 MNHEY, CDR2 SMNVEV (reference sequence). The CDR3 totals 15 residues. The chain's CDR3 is CASSLSPGGDYGYTF. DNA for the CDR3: TGTGCCAGCAGTTTATCCCCTGGCGGCGACTATGGCTACACCTTC.

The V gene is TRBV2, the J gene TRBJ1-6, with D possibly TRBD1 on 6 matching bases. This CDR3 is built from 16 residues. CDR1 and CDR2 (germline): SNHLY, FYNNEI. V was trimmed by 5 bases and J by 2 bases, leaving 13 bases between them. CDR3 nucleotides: TGTGCCAGCAGTTCGACAGGCAGGACCTATAATTCACCCCTCCACTTT. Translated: CASSSTGRTYNSPLHF.

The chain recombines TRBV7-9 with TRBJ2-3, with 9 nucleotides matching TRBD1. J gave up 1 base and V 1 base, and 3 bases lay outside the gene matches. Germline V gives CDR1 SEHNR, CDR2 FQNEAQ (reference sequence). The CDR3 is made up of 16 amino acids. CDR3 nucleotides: TGTGCCAGCAGCTTAGGGAGGACAGGGGGCACAGATACGCAGTATTTT. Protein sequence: CASSLGRTGGTDTQYF.

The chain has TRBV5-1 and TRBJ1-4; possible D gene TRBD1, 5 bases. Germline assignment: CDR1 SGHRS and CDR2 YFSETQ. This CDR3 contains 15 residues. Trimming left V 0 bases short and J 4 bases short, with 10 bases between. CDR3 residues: CASSLELGLNEKLFF. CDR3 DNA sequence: TGCGCCAGCAGCTTGGAACTGGGGCTTAATGAAAAACTGTTTTTT.

The CDR3 protein is CASSLVAENTEAFF. CDR3 nucleotides: TGTGCCAGCAGCTTGGTGGCGGAGAACACTGAAGCTTTCTTT. V is TRBV5-4 and J is TRBJ1-1, with D hard to call. CDR3 length: 14 residues. Germline V gene data show CDR1 as SGHNT and CDR2 as YYREEE (reference sequence). Trimming shortened V by 0 bases and J by 1 base, and 7 bases separated the two germline ends. The full variable domain, with the rest looked up from reference TRBV5-4 and TRBJ1-1, is ETGVTQSPTHLIKTRGQQVTLRCSSQSGHNTVSWYQQALGQGPQFIFQYYREEENGRGNFPPRFSGLQFPNYSSELNVNALELDDSALYLCASSLVAENTEAFFGQGTRLTVV.

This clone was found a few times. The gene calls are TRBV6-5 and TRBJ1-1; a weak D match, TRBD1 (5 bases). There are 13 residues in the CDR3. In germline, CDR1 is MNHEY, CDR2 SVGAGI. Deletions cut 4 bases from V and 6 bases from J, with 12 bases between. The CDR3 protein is CASSLPGGAEAFF. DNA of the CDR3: TGTGCCAGCAGTTTGCCGGGGGGGGCTGAAGCTTTCTTT.

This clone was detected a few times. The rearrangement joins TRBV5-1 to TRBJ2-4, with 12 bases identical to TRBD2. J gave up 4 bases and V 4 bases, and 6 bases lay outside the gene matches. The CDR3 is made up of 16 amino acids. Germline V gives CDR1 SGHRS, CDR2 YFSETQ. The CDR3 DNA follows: TGCGCCAGCAGCCCGACTAGCGGGAGTGTAAAAAACATTCAGTACTTC. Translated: CASSPTSGSVKNIQYF.

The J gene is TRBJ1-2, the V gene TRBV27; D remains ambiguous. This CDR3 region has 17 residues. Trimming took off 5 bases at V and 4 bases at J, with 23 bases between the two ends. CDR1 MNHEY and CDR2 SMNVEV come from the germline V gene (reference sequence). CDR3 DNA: TGTGCCAGCAGTGTTATGCCCGTCCTGTACAGATTCTATGGCTACACCTTC. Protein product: CASSVMPVLYRFYGYTF.

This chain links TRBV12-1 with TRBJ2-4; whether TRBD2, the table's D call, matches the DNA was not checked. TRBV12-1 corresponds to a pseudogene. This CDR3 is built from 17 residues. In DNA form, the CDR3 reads TGTGCCAGCAGCTTTGGTCAGTGGGAGTGGTCGGAAAACATTCAGTACTTC. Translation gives CASSFGQWEWSENIQYF.

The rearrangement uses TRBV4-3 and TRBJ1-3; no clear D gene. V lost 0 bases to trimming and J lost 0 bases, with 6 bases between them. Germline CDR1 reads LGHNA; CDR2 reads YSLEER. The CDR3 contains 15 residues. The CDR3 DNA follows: TGCGCCAGCAGCCAAGAAACAGCCTCTGGAAACACCATATATTTT. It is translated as CASSQETASGNTIYF.

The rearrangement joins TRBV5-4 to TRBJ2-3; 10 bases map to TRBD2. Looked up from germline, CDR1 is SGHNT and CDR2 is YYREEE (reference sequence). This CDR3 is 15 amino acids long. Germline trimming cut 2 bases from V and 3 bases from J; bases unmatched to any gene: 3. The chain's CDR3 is CASSLAGGPTDTQYF. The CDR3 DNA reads TGTGCCAGCAGCTTAGCGGGGGGGCCGACAGATACGCAGTATTTT.

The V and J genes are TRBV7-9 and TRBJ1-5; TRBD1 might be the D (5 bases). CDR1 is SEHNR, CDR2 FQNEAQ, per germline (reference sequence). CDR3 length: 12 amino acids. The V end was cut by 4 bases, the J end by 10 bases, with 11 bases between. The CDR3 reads CASSSGGGPQHF. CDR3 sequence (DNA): TGTGCCAGCAGCTCCGGCGGGGGACCCCAGCATTTT.

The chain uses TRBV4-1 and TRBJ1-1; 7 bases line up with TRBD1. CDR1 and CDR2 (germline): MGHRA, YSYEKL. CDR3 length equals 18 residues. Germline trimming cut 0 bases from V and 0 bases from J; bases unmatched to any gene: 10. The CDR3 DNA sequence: TGCGCCAGCAGCCAAGAAAGCGTAGGGACAGTCATGAACACTGAAGCTTTCTTT. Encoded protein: CASSQESVGTVMNTEAFF.

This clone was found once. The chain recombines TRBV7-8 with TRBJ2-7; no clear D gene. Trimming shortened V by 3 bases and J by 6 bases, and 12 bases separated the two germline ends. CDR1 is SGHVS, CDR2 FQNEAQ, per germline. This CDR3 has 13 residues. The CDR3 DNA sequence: TGTGCCAGCAGCTTGAATGACCCCGGCGAGCAGTACTTC. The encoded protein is CASSLNDPGEQYF.

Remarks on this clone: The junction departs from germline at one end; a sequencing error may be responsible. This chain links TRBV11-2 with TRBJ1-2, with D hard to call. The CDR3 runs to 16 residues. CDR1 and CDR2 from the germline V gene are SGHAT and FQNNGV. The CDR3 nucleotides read TGCGCCAGCAGCCCCGAACCGAGAGGGCCGAGGGATGGCTACACCTTC. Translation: CASSPEPRGPRDGYTF.

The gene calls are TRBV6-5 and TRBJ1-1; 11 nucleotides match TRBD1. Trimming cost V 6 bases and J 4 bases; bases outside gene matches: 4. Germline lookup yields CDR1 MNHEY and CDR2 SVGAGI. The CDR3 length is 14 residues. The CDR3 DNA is TGTGCCAGCAGAGGACAGGGGGCCGTCACTGAAGCTTTCTTT. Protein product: CASRGQGAVTEAFF.

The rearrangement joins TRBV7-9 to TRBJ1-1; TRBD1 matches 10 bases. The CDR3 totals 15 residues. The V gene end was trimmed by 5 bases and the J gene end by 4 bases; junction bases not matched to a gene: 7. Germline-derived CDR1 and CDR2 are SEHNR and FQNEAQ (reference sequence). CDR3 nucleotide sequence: TGTGCCAGCAGCCCGGACAGGGGGACGGGCACTGAAGCTTTCTTT. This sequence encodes CASSPDRGTGTEAFF.

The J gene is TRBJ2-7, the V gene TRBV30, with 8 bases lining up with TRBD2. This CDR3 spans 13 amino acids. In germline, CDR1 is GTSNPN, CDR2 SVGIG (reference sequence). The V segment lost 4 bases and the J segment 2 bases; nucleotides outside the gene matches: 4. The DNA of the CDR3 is TGTGCCTGGACACTAGCGGAGCCCTACGAGCAGTACTTC. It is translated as CAWTLAEPYEQYF.

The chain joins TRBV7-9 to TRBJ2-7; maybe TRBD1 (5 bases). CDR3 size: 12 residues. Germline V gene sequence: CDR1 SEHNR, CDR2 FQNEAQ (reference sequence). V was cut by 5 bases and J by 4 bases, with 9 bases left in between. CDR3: CASSAPGYEQYF. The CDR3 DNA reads TGTGCCAGCAGCGCCCCAGGGTACGAGCAGTACTTC. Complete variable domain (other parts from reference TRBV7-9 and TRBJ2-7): DTGVSQNPRHKITKRGQNVTFRCDPISEHNRLYWYRQTLGQGPEFLTYFQNEAQLEKSRLLSDRFSAERPKGSFSTLEIQRTEQGDSAMYLCASSAPGYEQYFGPGTRLTVT.

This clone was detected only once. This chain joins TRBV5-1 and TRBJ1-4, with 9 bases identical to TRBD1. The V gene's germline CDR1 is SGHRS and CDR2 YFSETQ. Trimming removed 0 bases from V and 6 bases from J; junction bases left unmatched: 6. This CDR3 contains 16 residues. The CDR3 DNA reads TGCGCCAGCAGCTTGGGCACCGGGACAGGGTATGAAAAACTGTTTTTT. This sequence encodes CASSLGTGTGYEKLFF. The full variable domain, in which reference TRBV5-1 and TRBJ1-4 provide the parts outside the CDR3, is KAGVTQTPRYLIKTRGQQVTLSCSPISGHRSVSWYQQTPGQGLQFLFEYFSETQRNKGNFPGRFSGRQFSNSRSEMNVSTLELGDSALYLCASSLGTGTGYEKLFFGSGTQLSVL.

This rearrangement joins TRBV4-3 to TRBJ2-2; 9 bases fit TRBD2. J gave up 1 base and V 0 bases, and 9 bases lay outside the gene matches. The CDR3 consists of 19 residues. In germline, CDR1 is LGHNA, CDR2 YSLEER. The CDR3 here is CASSQDPAGGGLNTGELFF. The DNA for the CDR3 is TGCGCCAGCAGCCAAGATCCAGCGGGGGGAGGTTTGAACACCGGGGAGCTGTTTTTT.